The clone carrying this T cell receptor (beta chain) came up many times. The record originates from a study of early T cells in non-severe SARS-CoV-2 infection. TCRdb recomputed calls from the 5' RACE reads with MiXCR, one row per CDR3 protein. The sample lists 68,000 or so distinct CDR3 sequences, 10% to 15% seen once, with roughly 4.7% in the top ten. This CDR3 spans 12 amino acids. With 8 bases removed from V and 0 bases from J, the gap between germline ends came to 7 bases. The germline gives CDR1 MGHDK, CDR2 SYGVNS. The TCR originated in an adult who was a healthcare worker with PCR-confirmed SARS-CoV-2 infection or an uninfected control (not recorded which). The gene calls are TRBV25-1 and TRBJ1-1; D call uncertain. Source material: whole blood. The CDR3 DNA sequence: TGTGCCAGCTCGCAGTTGAACACTGAAGCTTTCTTT. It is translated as CASSQLNTEAFF.